This TCR beta chain was recorded in a study of T cells in Graves' hyperthyroidism and ophthalmopathy. The length of the CDR3 is 14 residues. V lost 8 bases and J lost 6, with 17 bases in between. Germline CDR1 is SNHLY and CDR2 is FYNNEI. The CDR3 regions of TCR beta were amplified from RNA transcripts. The HTBI set primed first-round TCR CDR3 RT-PCR. TCRdb re-analysed the multiplex PCR reads in MiXCR, keeping a single row per CDR3 protein. The sample consists of about 290,000 distinct CDR3 sequences, around 15% of them appearing once. Ten or more counts support this clonotype. The clonotype was recovered from a woman between 40 and 50 years old with Graves' hyperthyroidism. The sample consisted of blood. V usage is TRBV2 and J usage is TRBJ2-1, with TRBD1 as a possible D gene (5 bases). CDR3 residues: CASGVGAGPNEQFF. As DNA, the CDR3 is TGTGCCAGCGGGGTAGGGGCAGGCCCCAATGAGCAGTTCTTC.